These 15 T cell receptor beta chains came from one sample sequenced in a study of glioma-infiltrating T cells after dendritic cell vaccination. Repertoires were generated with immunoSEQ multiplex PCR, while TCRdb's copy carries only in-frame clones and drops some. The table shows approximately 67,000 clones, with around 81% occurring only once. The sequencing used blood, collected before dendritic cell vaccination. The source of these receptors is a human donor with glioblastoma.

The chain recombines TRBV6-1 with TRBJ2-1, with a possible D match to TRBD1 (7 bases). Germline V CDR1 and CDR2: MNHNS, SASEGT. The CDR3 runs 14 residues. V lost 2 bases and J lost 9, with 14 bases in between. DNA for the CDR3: TGTGCCAGCAGTGAAACCCATCAGGGGGGTGAGCAGTTCTTC. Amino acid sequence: CASSETHQGGEQFF.

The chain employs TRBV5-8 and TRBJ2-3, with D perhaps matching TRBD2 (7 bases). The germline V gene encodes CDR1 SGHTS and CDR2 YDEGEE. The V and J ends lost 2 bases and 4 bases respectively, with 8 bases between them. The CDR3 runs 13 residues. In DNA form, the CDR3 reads TGTGCCAGCAGCTTAGGGGGGGCAGATACGCAGTATTTT. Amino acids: CASSLGGADTQYF.

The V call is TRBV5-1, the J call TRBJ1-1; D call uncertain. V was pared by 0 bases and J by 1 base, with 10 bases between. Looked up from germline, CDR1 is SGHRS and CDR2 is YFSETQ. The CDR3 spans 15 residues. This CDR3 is CASSLEAGENTEAFF. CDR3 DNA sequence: TGCGCCAGCAGCTTGGAGGCCGGAGAGAACACTGAAGCTTTCTTT.

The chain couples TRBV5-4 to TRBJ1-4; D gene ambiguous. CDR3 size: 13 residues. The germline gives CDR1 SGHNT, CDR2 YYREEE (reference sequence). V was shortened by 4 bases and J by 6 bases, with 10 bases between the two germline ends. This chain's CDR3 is CASSVLAHEKLFF. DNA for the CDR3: TGTGCCAGCAGCGTTTTAGCGCATGAAAAACTGTTTTTT.

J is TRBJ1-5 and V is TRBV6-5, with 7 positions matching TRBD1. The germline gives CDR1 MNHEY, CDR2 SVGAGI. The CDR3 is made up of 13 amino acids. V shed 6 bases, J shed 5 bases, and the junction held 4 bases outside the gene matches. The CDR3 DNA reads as TGTGCCAGCAGCCCAGACAGGGATCAGCCCCAGCATTTT. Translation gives CASSPDRDQPQHF.

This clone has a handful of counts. The CDR3 sequence: CASSPGSGGNEQYF. The CDR3 DNA reads TGTGCCAGCAGCCCCGGGTCGGGGGGAAATGAGCAGTACTTC. The J gene is TRBJ2-7, the V gene TRBV7-8; 7 bases fit TRBD2. J lost 7 bases, V lost 5 bases, and 11 bases had no gene match. The CDR3 has 14 residues. The V gene's germline CDR1 is SGHVS and CDR2 FQNEAQ.

The CDR3 is CASGSTRDRELGKNTGELFF. In DNA form, the CDR3 reads TGTGCCAGCGGTTCCACCCGGGACAGGGAGTTAGGTAAGAACACCGGGGAGCTGTTTTTT. This sequence joins TRBV7-7 and TRBJ2-2, with 9 bases aligning to TRBD1. J gave up 1 base and V 8 bases, and 20 bases lay outside the gene matches. Per the germline V gene, CDR1 is SSHAT and CDR2 is FNYEAQ (reference sequence). The CDR3 extends over 20 amino acids.

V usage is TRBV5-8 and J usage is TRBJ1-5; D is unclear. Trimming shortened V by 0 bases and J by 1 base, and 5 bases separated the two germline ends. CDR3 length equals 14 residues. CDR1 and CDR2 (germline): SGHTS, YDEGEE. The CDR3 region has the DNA TGTGCCAGCAGCTTGGGAGGAAGCAATCAGCCCCAGCATTTT. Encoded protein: CASSLGGSNQPQHF. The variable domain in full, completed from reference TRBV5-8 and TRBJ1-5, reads EAGVTQSPTHLIKTRGQQATLRCSPISGHTSVYWYQQALGLGLQFLLWYDEGEERNRGNFPPRFSGRQFPNYSSELNVNALELEDSALYLCASSLGGSNQPQHFGDGTRLSIL.

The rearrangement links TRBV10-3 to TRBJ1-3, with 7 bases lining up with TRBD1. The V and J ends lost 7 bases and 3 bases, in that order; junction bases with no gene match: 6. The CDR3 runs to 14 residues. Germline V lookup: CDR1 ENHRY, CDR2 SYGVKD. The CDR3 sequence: CAITRDSSGNTIYF. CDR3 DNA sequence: TGTGCCATCACTCGGGACAGCAGTGGAAACACCATATATTTT.

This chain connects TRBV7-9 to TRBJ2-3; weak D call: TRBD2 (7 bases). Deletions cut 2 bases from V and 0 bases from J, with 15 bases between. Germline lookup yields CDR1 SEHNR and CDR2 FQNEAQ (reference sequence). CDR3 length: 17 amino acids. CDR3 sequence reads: CASSLPRGGASTDTQYF. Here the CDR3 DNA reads TGTGCCAGCAGCTTACCGCGAGGGGGGGCTAGCACAGATACGCAGTATTTT.

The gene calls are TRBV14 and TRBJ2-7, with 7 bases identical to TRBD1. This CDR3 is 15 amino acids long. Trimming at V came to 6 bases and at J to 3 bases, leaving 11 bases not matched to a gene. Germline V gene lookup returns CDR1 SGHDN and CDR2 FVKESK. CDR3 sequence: CASSPIRDRVYEQYF. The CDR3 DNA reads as TGTGCCAGCAGTCCGATCCGCGACAGGGTCTACGAGCAGTACTTC.

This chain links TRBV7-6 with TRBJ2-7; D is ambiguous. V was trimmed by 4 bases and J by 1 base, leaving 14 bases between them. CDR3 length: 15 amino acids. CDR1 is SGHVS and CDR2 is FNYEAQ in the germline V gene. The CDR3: CASSSEPQDSYEQYF. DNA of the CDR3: TGTGCCAGCAGCTCAGAACCACAAGATTCCTACGAGCAGTACTTC.

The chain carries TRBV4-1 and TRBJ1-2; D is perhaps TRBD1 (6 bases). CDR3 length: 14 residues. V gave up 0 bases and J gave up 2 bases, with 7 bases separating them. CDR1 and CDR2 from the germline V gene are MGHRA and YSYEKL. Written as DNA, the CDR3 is TGCGCCAGCAGCCAAGATGACAGGAACTATGGCTACACCTTC. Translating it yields CASSQDDRNYGYTF.

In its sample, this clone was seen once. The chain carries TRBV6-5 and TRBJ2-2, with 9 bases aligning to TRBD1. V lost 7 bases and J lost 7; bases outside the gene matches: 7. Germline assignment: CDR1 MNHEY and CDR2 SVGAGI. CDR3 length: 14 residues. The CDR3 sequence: CASTLGQGDGELFF. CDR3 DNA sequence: TGTGCCAGCACCTTGGGACAGGGAGACGGGGAGCTGTTTTTT.

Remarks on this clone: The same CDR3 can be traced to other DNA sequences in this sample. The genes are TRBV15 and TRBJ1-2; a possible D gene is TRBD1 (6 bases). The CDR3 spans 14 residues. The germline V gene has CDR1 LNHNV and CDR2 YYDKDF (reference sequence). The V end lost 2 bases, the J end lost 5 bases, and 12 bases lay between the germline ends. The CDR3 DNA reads TGTGCCACCAGCAGAACAAGGGGGTTGTATGGCTACACCTTC. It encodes CATSRTRGLYGYTF.